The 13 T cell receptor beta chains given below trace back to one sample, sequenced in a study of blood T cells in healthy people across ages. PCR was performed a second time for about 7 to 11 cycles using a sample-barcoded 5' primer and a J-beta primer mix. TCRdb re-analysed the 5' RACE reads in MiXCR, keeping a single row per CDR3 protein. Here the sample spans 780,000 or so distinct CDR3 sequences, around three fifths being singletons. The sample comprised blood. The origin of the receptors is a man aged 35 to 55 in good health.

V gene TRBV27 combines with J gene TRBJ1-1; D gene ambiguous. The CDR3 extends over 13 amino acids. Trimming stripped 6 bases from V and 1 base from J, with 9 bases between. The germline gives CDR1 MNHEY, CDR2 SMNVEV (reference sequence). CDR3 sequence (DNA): TGTGCCAGCAGCTTCAGTCCGAACACTGAAGCTTTCTTT. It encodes CASSFSPNTEAFF.

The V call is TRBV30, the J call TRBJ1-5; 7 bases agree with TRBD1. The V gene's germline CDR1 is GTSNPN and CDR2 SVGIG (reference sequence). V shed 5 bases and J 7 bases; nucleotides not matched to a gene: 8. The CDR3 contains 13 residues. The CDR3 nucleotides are TGTGCCTGGCAAACAGGGGTAGGCCAGCCCCAGCATTTT. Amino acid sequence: CAWQTGVGQPQHF.

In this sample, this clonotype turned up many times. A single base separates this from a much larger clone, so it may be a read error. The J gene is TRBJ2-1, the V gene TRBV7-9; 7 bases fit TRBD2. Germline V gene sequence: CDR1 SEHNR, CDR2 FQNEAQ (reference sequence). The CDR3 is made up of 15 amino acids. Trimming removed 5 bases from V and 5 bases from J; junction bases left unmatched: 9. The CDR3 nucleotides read TGTGCCAGCAGCGGGGGGGACCCTGAAAACAATGAGCAGTTCTTC. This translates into CASSGGDPENNEQFF.

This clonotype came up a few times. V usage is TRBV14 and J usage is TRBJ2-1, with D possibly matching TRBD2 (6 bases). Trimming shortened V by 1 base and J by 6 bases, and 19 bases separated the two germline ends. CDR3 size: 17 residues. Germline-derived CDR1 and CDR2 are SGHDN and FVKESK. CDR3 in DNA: TGTGCCAGCAGCCAAGCTTTGGGGCTCACCGGGGGCAATGAGCAGTTCTTC. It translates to CASSQALGLTGGNEQFF.

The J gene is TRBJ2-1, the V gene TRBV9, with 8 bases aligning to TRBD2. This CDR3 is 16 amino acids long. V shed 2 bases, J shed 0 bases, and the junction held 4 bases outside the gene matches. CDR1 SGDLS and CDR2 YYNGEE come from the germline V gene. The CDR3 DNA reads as TGTGCCAGCAGCGTCCCTCTAGCGGGCTCCTACAATGAGCAGTTCTTC. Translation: CASSVPLAGSYNEQFF.

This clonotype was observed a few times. CDR3 DNA: TGCAGCGCCAGTCCCCCGGGAGTGGCAGATACGCAGTATTTT. Translation: CSASPPGVADTQYF. This chain connects TRBV29-1 to TRBJ2-3; a weak D match, TRBD2 (6 bases). Germline V CDR1 and CDR2: SQVTM, ANQGSEA. The CDR3 has 14 amino acids. With 7 bases removed from V and 4 bases from J, the gap between germline ends came to 18 bases.

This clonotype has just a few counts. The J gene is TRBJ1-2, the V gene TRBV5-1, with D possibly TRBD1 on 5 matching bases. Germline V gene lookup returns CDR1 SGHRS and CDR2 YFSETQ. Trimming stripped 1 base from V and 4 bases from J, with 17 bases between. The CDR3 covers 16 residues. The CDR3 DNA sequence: TGCGCCAGCAGCTTGTATCGGGACCGAAGGTCCTATGGCTACACCTTC. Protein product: CASSLYRDRRSYGYTF.

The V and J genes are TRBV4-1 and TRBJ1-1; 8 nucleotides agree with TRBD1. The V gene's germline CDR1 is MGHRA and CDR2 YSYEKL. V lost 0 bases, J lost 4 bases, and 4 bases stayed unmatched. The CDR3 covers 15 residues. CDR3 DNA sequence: TGCGCCAGCAGCCAAGACGGACAGGGTCTCACTGAAGCTTTCTTT. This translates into CASSQDGQGLTEAFF.

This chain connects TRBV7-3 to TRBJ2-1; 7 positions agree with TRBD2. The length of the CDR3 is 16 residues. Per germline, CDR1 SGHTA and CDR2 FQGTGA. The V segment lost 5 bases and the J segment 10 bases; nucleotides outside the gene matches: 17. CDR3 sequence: CASSANDRGGVYEQFF. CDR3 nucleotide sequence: TGTGCCAGCAGCGCAAATGACCGCGGGGGAGTCTACGAGCAGTTCTTC.

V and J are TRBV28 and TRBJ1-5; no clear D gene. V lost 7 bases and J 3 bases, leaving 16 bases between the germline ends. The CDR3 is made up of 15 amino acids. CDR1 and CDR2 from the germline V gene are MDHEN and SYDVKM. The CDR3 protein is CASTAEGRPNQPQHF. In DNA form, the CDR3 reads TGTGCCAGCACCGCAGAAGGGAGACCCAATCAGCCCCAGCATTTT.

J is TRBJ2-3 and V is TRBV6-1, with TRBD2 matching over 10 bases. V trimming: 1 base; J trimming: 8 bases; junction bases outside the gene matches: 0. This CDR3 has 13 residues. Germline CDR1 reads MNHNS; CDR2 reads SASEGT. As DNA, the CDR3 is TGTGCCAGCAGTGAAGGGACTAGCGGTACGCAGTATTTT. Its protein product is CASSEGTSGTQYF.

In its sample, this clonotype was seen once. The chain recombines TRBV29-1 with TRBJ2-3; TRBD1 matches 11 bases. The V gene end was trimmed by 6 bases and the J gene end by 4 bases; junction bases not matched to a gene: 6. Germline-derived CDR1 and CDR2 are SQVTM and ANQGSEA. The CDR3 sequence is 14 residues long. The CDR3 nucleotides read TGCAGCGTAGGGACAGGGGGATTTTCAGATACGCAGTATTTT. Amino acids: CSVGTGGFSDTQYF.

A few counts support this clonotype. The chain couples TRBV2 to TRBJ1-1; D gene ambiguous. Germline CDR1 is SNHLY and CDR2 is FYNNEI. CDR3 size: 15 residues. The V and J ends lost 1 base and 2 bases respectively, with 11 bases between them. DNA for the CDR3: TGTGCCAGCAGTGAAGAGGTCTTAATAAACACTGAAGCTTTCTTT. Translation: CASSEEVLINTEAFF.